This T cell receptor (beta chain) was profiled in a study of Ad26.COV2.S vaccination and SARS-CoV-2 variants. Across the whole study: Into the muscle, Ad26.COV2.S was dosed once or twice, 56 days apart. Notes on the study in general: Breadth, reportedly substantial, characterized the spike-specific CD8+ and CD4+ T cell responses after vaccination. It was found that vaccine and placebo recipients had similar non-spike TCR breadth.

V shed 1 base and J shed 2 bases, with 10 bases lying between them. In germline, CDR1 is SGHDT, CDR2 YYEEEE. The CDR3 spans 15 residues. The treatment: some 20 received Ad26.COV2.S at low or high dose, single or two shots; several received placebo; per-sample allocation not given. The samples date from day 63 after the first vaccine or placebo injection. SARS-CoV-2 spike from the Wuhan strain was encoded by the vaccine, an Ad26 vector. Turning to this clone: What it recognizes is unknown.

The method was immunoSEQ multiplex PCR; TCRdb's version includes in-frame clones alone and lacks a portion of them. This sample yields about 350,000 clones, of which around 87% are seen a single time; about 3.4% belongs to the top ten. V is TRBV5-6 and J is TRBJ2-1, with D hard to call. The receptor comes from a person aged 18 to 59 who received the Ad26.COV2.S COVID-19 vaccine or a placebo. Specimen: peripheral blood, collected in a trial of Ad26.COV2.S vaccine versus placebo. CDR3 in amino acids: CASSLTPNAYNEQFF. In DNA, the CDR3 is TGTGCCAGCAGCTTGACCCCGAACGCCTACAATGAGCAGTTCTTC.